The present T cell receptor beta chain was sequenced within a study of OX40 agonist ivuxolimab in advanced cancers. The repertoire was sequenced with immunoSEQ multiplex PCR; TCRdb's copy has only in-frame clones and lacks some. Of around 40,000 clones in the sample, more than 85% are singletons; the top ten hold approximately 0.51%. Trimming removed 4 bases from V and 2 bases from J; junction bases left unmatched: 6. Germline-derived CDR1 and CDR2 are LGHNA and YSLEER. The CDR3 is 17 amino acids. This TCR was recovered from an adult with an advanced solid tumor such as melanoma, head and neck, liver or kidney cancer. V is TRBV4-3 and J is TRBJ2-1; TRBD2 agrees at 12 bases. The sample here was CD4+ or CD8+ T cells sorted from blood, taken in a trial of the OX40 agonist ivuxolimab. The CDR3 loop reads CASSRLAGGPPYNEQFF. CDR3 nucleotide sequence: TGCGCCAGCAGCCGGCTAGCGGGGGGGCCCCCCTACAATGAGCAGTTCTTC.